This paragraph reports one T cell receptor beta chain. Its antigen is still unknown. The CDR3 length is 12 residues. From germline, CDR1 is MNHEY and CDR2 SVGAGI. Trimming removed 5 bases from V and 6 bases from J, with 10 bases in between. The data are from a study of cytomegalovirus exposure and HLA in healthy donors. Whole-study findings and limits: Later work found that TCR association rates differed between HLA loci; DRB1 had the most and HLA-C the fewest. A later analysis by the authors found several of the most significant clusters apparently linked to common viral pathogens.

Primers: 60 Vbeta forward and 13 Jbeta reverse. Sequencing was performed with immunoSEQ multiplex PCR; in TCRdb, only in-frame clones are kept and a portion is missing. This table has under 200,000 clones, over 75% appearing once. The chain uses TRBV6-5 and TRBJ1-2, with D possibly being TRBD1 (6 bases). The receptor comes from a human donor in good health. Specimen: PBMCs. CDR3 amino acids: CASSPTGNGYTF. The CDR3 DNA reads TGTGCCAGCAGTCCAACAGGGAATGGCTACACCTTC.